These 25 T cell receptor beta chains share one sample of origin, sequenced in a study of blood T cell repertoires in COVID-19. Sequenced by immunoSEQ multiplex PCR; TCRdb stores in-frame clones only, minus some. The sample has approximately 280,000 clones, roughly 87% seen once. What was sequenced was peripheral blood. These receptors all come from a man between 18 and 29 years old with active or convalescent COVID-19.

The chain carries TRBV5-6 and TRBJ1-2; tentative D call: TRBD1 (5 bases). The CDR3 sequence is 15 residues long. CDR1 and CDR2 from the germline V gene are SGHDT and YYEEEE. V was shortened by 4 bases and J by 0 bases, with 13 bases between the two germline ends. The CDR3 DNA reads TGTGCCAGCAGCGGGGGACTTAACTCTAACTATGGCTACACCTTC. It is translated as CASSGGLNSNYGYTF.

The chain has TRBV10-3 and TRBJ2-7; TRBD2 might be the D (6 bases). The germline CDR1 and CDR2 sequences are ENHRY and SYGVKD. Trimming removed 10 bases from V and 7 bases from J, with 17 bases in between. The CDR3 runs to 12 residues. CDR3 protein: CATRGTEGEQYF. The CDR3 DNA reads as TGTGCCACACGAGGGACTGAAGGGGAGCAGTACTTC.

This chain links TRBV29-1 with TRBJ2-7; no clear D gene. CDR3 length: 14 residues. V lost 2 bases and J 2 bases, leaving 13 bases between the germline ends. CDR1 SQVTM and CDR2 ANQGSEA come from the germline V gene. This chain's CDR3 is CSVELINGAYEQYF. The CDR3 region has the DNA TGCAGCGTTGAACTGATTAACGGAGCCTACGAGCAGTACTTC.

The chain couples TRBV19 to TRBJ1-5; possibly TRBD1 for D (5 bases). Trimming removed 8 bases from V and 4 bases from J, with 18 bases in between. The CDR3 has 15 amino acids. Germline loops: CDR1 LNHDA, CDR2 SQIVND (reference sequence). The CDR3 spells CASGTDGGENQPQHF. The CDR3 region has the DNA TGTGCCAGTGGAACAGATGGAGGGGAAAATCAGCCCCAGCATTTT.

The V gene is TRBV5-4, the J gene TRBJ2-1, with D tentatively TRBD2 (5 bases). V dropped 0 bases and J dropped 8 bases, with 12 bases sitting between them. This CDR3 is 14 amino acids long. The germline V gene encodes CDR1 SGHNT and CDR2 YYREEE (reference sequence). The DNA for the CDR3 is TGTGCCAGCAGCTTGGAAGCTAGCCCCCATGAGCAGTTCTTC. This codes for CASSLEASPHEQFF.

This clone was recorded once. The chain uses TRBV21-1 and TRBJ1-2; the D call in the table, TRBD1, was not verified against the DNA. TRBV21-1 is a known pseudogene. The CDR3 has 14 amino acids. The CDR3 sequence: CASSISGTAYGYTF. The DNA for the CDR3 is TGTGCCAGCAGCATTTCCGGGACAGCGTATGGCTACACCTTC.

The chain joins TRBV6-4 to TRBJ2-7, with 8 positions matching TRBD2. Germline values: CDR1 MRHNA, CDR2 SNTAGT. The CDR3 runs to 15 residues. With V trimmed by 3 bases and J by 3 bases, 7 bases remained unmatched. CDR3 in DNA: TGTGCCAGCAGTGAGGAGCGGGGGTGCATCTACGAGCAGTACTTC. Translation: CASSEERGCIYEQYF.

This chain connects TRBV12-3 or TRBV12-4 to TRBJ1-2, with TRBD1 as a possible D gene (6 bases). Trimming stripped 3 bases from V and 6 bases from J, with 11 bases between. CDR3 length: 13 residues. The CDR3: CASSFVGANGYTF. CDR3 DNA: TGTGCCAGCAGTTTCGTGGGGGCAAATGGCTACACCTTC.

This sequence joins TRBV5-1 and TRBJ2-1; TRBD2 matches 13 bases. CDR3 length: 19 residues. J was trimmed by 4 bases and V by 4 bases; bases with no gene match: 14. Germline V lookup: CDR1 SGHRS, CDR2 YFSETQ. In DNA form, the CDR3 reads TGCGCCAGCAGCCAGACCCGGACTAGCGGGGGCAGGGGGTACAATGAGCAGTTCTTC. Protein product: CASSQTRTSGGRGYNEQFF.

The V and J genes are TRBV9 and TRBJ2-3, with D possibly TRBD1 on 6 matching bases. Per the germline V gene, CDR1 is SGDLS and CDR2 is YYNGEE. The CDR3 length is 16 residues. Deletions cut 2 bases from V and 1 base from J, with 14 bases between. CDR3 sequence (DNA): TGTGCCAGCAGCGTCCCAAGGGGGTCTGGCACAGATACGCAGTATTTT. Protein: CASSVPRGSGTDTQYF. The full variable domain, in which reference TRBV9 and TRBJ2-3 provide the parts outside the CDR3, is DSGVTQTPKHLITATGQRVTLRCSPRSGDLSVYWYQQSLDQGLQFLIQYYNGEERAKGNILERFSAQQFPDLHSELNLSSLELGDSALYFCASSVPRGSGTDTQYFGPGTRLTVL.

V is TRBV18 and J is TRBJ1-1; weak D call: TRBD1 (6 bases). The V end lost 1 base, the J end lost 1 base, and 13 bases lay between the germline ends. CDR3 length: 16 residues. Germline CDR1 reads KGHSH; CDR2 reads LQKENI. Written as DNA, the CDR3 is TGTGCCAGCTCACCACTCTCAACAGGGTGGAACACTGAAGCTTTCTTT. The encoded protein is CASSPLSTGWNTEAFF.

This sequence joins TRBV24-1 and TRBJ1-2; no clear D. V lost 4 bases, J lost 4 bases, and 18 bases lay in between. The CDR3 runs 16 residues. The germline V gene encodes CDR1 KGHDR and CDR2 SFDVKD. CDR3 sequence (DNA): TGTGCCACCAGTGAGACTCATGAGGGCGCGGGCTATGGCTACACCTTC. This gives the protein CATSETHEGAGYGYTF.

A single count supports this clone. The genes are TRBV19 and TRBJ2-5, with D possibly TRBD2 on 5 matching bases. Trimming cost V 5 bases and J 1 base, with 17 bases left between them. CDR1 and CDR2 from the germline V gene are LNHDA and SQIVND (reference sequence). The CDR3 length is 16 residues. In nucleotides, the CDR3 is TGTGCCAGTAGTCCCAGCAGAGGGTCCGGCCAAGAGACCCAGTACTTC. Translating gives CASSPSRGSGQETQYF.

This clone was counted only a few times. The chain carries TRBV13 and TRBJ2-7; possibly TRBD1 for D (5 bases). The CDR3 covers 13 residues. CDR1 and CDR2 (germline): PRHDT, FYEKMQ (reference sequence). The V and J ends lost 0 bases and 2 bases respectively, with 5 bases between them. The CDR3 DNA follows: TGTGCCAGCAGCTTAGGCAGGGCCTACGAGCAGTACTTC. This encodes CASSLGRAYEQYF. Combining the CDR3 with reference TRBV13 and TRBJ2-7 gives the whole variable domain AAGVIQSPRHLIKEKRETATLKCYPIPRHDTVYWYQQGPGQDPQFLISFYEKMQSDKGSIPDRFSAQQFSDYHSELNMSSLELGDSALYFCASSLGRAYEQYFGPGTRLTVT.

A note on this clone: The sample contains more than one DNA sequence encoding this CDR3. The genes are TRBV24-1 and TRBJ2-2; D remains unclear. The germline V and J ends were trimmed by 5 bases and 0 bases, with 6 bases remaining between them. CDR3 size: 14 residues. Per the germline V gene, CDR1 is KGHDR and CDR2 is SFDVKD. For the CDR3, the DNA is TGTGCCACCAGTGGGCAGACGAACACCGGGGAGCTGTTTTTT. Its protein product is CATSGQTNTGELFF.

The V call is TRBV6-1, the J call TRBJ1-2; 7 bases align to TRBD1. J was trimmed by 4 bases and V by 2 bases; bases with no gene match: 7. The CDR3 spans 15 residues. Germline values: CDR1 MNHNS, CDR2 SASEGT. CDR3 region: CASSEITTGFYGYTF. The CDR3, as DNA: TGTGCCAGCAGTGAAATAACGACAGGGTTCTATGGCTACACCTTC.

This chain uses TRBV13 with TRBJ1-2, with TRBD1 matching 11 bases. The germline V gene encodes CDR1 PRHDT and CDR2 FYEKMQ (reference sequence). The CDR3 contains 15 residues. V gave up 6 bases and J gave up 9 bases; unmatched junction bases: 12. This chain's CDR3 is CASSPTGTGGRSYTF. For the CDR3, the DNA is TGTGCCAGCAGTCCAACCGGGACAGGGGGTAGAAGCTACACCTTC.

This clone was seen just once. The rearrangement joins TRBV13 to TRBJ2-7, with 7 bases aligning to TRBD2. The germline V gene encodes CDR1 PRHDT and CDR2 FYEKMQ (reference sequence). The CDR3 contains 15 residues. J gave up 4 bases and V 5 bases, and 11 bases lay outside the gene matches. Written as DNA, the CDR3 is TGTGCCAGCAGCCCAGGCGGGACTAATAGGTACGAGCAGTACTTC. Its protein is CASSPGGTNRYEQYF.

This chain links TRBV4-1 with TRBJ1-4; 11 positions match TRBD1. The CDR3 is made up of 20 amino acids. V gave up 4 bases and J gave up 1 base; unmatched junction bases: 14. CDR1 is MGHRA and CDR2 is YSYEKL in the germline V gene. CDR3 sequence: CASSRPRPGQGGGTNEKLFF. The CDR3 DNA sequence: TGCGCCAGCAGCCGACCACGACCGGGACAGGGGGGAGGAACTAATGAAAAACTGTTTTTT.

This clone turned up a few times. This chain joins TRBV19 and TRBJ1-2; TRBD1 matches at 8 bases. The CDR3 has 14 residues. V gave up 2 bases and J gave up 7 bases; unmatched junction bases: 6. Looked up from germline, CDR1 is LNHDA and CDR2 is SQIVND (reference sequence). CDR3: CASSIQGATTGYTF. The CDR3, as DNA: TGTGCCAGTAGTATACAGGGGGCGACTACTGGCTACACCTTC.

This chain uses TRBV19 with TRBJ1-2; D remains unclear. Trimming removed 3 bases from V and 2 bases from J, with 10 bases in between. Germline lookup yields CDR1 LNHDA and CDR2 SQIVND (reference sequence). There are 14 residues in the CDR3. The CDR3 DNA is TGTGCCAGTAGTATGCCGGGAGACAACTATGGCTACACCTTC. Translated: CASSMPGDNYGYTF.

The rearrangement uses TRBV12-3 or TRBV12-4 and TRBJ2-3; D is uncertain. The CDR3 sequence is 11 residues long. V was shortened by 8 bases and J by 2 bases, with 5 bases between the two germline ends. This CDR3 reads CASGPTDTQYF. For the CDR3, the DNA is TGTGCCAGCGGGCCCACAGATACGCAGTATTTT.

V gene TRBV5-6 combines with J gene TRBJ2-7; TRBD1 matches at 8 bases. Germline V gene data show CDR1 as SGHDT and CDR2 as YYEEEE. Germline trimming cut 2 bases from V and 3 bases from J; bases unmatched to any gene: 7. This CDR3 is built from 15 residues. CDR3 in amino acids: CASSFGQGSLYEQYF. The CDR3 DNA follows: TGTGCCAGCAGCTTCGGACAGGGATCACTCTACGAGCAGTACTTC.

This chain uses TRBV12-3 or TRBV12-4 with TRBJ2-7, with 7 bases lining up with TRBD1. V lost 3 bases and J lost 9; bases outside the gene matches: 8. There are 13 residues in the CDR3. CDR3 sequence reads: CASSFEGAGMQYF. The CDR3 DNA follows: TGTGCCAGCAGTTTTGAGGGGGCCGGTATGCAGTACTTC.

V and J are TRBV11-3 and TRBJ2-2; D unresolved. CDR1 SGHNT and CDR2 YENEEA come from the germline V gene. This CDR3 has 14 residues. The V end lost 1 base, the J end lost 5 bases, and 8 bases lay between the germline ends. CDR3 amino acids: CASSLGALTGELFF. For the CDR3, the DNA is TGTGCCAGCAGCTTAGGGGCCCTAACCGGGGAGCTGTTTTTT.